This entry lists 8 T cell receptor beta chains sequenced from one sample in a study of T cells after yellow fever vaccination. Each CDR3 protein gets one entry after TCRdb re-called the 5' RACE reads with MiXCR. The table lists some 260,000 distinct CDR3 sequences, 5.2% of them singletons. The sequenced sample was CD4+ T cells sorted from PBMCs, obtained on the day of the yellow fever booster vaccination. The receptors originated from a man aged 18 to 35 who received the YFV17D yellow fever vaccine.

This clonotype was recorded at least ten times. The CDR3 spells CASSANGGFYEQYV. The CDR3 region has the DNA TGCGCCAGCAGCGCCAATGGAGGTTTCTACGAGCAGTACGTC. This rearrangement joins TRBV5-1 to TRBJ2-7; D possibly corresponds to TRBD2 (5 bases). V lost 4 bases, J lost 3 bases, and 14 bases lay in between. The CDR3 contains 14 residues. The germline gives CDR1 SGHRS, CDR2 YFSETQ.

V usage is TRBV4-1 and J usage is TRBJ1-6; D is undetermined. Trimming stripped 1 base from V and 8 bases from J, with 9 bases between. Germline assignment: CDR1 MGHRA and CDR2 YSYEKL. The length of the CDR3 is 14 residues. The CDR3, as DNA: TGCGCCAGCAGCCAAGGACCATTGGATTCACCCCTCCACTTT. Translating it yields CASSQGPLDSPLHF.

The sample holds a few counts of this clonotype. The rearrangement joins TRBV7-9 to TRBJ2-6; D uncertain. Trimming stripped 5 bases from V and 2 bases from J, with 16 bases between. Germline CDR1 SEHNR, CDR2 FQNEAQ (reference sequence). The CDR3 extends over 17 amino acids. The CDR3 is CASSPLVIKAGANVLTF. The CDR3 region has the DNA TGTGCCAGCAGCCCGTTAGTAATCAAGGCTGGGGCCAACGTCCTGACTTTC.

This clonotype showed up just a few times. This chain links TRBV7-6 with TRBJ1-3; no reliable D call. The CDR3 covers 12 residues. The ends were cut back, 1 base at V and 6 bases at J, with 4 bases in the middle. Germline V gene lookup returns CDR1 SGHVS and CDR2 FNYEAQ. The CDR3 DNA sequence: TGTGCCAGCAGCTTAGTCCCAAACACCATATATTTT. Its translation: CASSLVPNTIYF.

This clonotype was counted at least ten times. This chain connects TRBV12-3 or TRBV12-4 to TRBJ2-5; TRBD1 is a possible D gene (6 bases). V lost 3 bases, J lost 2 bases, and 13 bases lay in between. The CDR3 runs 15 residues. CDR3 sequence: CASSFTGTTQETQYF. CDR3 nucleotide sequence: TGTGCCAGCAGTTTCACCGGGACAACGCAAGAGACCCAGTACTTC.

In its sample, this clonotype was seen a few times. This chain connects TRBV5-1 to TRBJ1-4; D is undetermined. CDR3 size: 16 residues. Trimming removed 7 bases at V and 0 bases at J, with 16 bases between. Germline lookup yields CDR1 SGHRS and CDR2 YFSETQ. The CDR3 DNA reads as TGCGCCAGCTCGGACCCAGGTACATCAACTAATGAAAAACTGTTTTTT. Translation gives CASSDPGTSTNEKLFF.

This clonotype came up many times. The chain links TRBV29-1 to TRBJ1-2; no clear D. The CDR3 extends over 12 amino acids. V lost 3 bases and J 1 base, leaving 6 bases between the germline ends. The germline CDR1 and CDR2 sequences are SQVTM and ANQGSEA. CDR3 nucleotides: TGCAGCGTTGACGGGCTTAACTATGGCTACACCTTC. This codes for CSVDGLNYGYTF.

This clonotype showed up many times. This chain uses TRBV3-1 with TRBJ1-2, with D possibly being TRBD1 (5 bases). V lost 3 bases to trimming and J lost 8 bases, with 19 bases between them. The CDR3 sequence is 15 residues long. CDR1 and CDR2 (germline): LGHDT, YNNKEL (reference sequence). The DNA for the CDR3 is TGTGCCAGCAGCCAGATTGGGGCTGCTCCGATGGGCTACACCTTC. Protein sequence: CASSQIGAAPMGYTF.